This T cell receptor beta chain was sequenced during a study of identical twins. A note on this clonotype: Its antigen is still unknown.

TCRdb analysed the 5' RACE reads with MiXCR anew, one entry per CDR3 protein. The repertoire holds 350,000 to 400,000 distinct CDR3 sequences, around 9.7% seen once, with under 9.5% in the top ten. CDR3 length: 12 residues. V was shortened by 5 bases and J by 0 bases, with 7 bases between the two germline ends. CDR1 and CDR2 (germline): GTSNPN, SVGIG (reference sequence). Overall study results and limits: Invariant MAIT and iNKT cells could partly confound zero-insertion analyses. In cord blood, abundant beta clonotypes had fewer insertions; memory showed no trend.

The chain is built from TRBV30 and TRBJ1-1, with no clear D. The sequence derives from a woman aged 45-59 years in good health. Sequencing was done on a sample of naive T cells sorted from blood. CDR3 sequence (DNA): TGTGCCTGGGACGGATTGAACACTGAAGCTTTCTTT. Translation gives CAWDGLNTEAFF.